Below are 29 T cell receptor beta chains sequenced from a single sample in a study of T cells in localized non-small cell lung cancer. The data were produced by immunoSEQ multiplex PCR, yet TCRdb's version contains in-frame clones alone and is incomplete. The sample has 45,000 to 55,000 clones, 86% seen once. The sample in question was peripheral blood, obtained before any cancer treatment. Receptor source: a male donor at least 60 years old with stage III squamous cell lung carcinoma.

V is TRBV5-4 and J is TRBJ2-6; 10 bases agree with TRBD1. In germline, CDR1 is SGHNT, CDR2 YYREEE (reference sequence). This CDR3 region has 17 residues. Germline trimming cut 1 base from V and 0 bases from J; bases unmatched to any gene: 1. The CDR3 loop reads CASSLRDRGSGANVLTF. The CDR3 coding sequence is TGTGCCAGCAGCTTGCGGGACAGGGGCTCTGGGGCCAACGTCCTGACTTTC.

The genes are TRBV5-6 and TRBJ2-7; D is unresolved. The CDR3 length is 13 residues. V shed 3 bases and J shed 4 bases, with 11 bases lying between them. CDR1 and CDR2 (germline): SGHDT, YYEEEE. The CDR3 here is CASSSWVGYEQYF. In DNA form, the CDR3 reads TGTGCCAGCAGCTCCTGGGTGGGGTACGAGCAGTACTTC.

This clone was seen only a few times. This chain links TRBV11-2 with TRBJ2-1; D possibly matches TRBD1 or TRBD2 (6 bases each). This CDR3 spans 14 amino acids. Per germline, CDR1 SGHAT and CDR2 FQNNGV. The V end was cut by 3 bases, the J end by 6 bases, with 12 bases between. The CDR3 sequence is CASSLRRGGNEQFF. Written as DNA, the CDR3 is TGTGCCAGCAGCTTGCGCAGGGGAGGCAATGAGCAGTTCTTC.

The rearrangement links TRBV28 to TRBJ1-2; 7 bases are a match to TRBD1. The CDR3 consists of 15 residues. The V gene's germline CDR1 is MDHEN and CDR2 SYDVKM. The ends lost 10 bases at V and 3 bases at J; junction bases unmatched: 14. CDR3 protein: CATPQRQGLDYGYTF. The CDR3 DNA reads TGTGCCACCCCTCAACGACAGGGCCTCGACTATGGCTACACCTTC.

The V call is TRBV10-3, the J call TRBJ2-3, with 7 bases that match TRBD2. Germline V gene lookup returns CDR1 ENHRY and CDR2 SYGVKD. This CDR3 comprises 13 residues. V gave up 11 bases and J gave up 0 bases; unmatched junction bases: 5. CDR3 sequence (DNA): TGTGCCTCCGGGGGGACTAGCACAGATACGCAGTATTTT. It is translated as CASGGTSTDTQYF.

The V and J genes are TRBV5-6 and TRBJ2-1; D call uncertain. V shed 4 bases and J shed 8 bases, with 10 bases lying between them. The CDR3 runs 12 residues. Germline CDR1 reads SGHDT; CDR2 reads YYEEEE. The DNA of the CDR3 is TGTGCCAGCAGCAAGGACCGCCATGAGCAGTTCTTC. It translates to CASSKDRHEQFF.

The chain employs TRBV18 and TRBJ2-7, with 8 bases lining up with TRBD1. The CDR3 has 15 amino acids. The V gene's germline CDR1 is KGHSH and CDR2 LQKENI. The junction had 7 bases not matched to a gene; V was cut back by 3 bases and J by 3 bases. The CDR3 region is CASSPPDRARYEQYF. The CDR3 nucleotides read TGTGCCAGCTCACCGCCGGACAGGGCGCGCTACGAGCAGTACTTC.

The chain is built from TRBV7-9 and TRBJ1-1; unclear D gene. The CDR3 totals 16 residues. The ends were cut back, 5 bases at V and 3 bases at J, with 19 bases in the middle. Germline V gives CDR1 SEHNR, CDR2 FQNEAQ (reference sequence). The CDR3 DNA follows: TGTGCCAGCAGCCCCCTCCTAGGCGAAACCTACACTGAAGCTTTCTTT. This translates into CASSPLLGETYTEAFF.

V is TRBV2 and J is TRBJ2-1, with a tentative D call TRBD1 (6 bases). V was pared by 10 bases and J by 1 base, with 17 bases between. This CDR3 has 15 residues. Germline CDR1 SNHLY, CDR2 FYNNEI. This CDR3 is CATDLLGGSYNEQFF. The CDR3, as DNA: TGTGCCACGGACCTTCTAGGGGGTTCCTACAATGAGCAGTTCTTC.

This rearrangement joins TRBV29-1 to TRBJ1-1, with D possibly being TRBD1 (6 bases). Between the trimmed V and J ends, which lost 6 bases and 2 bases, there was a span of 16 bases. In germline, CDR1 is SQVTM, CDR2 ANQGSEA. CDR3 size: 14 residues. CDR3 DNA sequence: TGCAGCGTGGTTTTGTGGGGGGGCAACACTGAAGCTTTCTTT. Protein product: CSVVLWGGNTEAFF.

The CDR3 DNA reads as TGTGCCAGCAGTTCTAGGACAGGGGTCTACGAGCAGTACTTC. This encodes CASSSRTGVYEQYF. The rearrangement joins TRBV28 to TRBJ2-7; 9 nucleotides match TRBD1. This CDR3 has 14 residues. With 4 bases clipped from V and 3 bases from J, the junction kept 4 bases outside the gene matches. Per germline, CDR1 MDHEN and CDR2 SYDVKM.

This chain connects TRBV6-1 to TRBJ2-3; tentative D call: TRBD2 (6 bases). CDR1 and CDR2 (germline): MNHNS, SASEGT. Trimming pared 3 bases from V and 2 bases from J, leaving 12 bases between. CDR3 length equals 15 residues. This CDR3 is CASSDAGTVTDTQYF. CDR3 nucleotide sequence: TGTGCCAGCAGTGACGCTGGGACTGTCACAGATACGCAGTATTTT.

The CDR3 region has the DNA TGTGCCAGCAGCCAATTTATTAGCTCCTACGAGCAGTACTTC. Its translation is CASSQFISSYEQYF. This chain links TRBV4-2 with TRBJ2-7; unclear D gene. In germline, CDR1 is LGHNA, CDR2 YNFKEQ. V lost 2 bases to trimming and J lost 0 bases, with 8 bases between them. This CDR3 is 14 amino acids long.

V is TRBV19 and J is TRBJ2-7, with D tentatively TRBD2 (6 bases). CDR1 is LNHDA, CDR2 SQIVND, per germline (reference sequence). CDR3 size: 15 residues. Trimming stripped 3 bases from V and 3 bases from J, with 15 bases between. CDR3 amino acids: CASSIQAGLNYEQYF. For the CDR3, the DNA is TGTGCCAGTAGTATCCAAGCGGGCCTGAACTACGAGCAGTACTTC.

This chain uses TRBV4-3 with TRBJ2-2, with 9 nucleotides matching TRBD1. Germline trimming cut 3 bases from V and 3 bases from J; bases unmatched to any gene: 5. The CDR3 is made up of 16 amino acids. CDR1 LGHNA and CDR2 YSLEER come from the germline V gene. CDR3 sequence: CASSQRTGAYTGELFF. Here the CDR3 DNA reads TGCGCCAGCAGCCAGAGGACAGGGGCCTACACCGGGGAGCTGTTTTTT.

The chain is built from TRBV27 and TRBJ1-4; TRBD1 might be the D (5 bases). Germline V lookup: CDR1 MNHEY, CDR2 SMNVEV (reference sequence). V lost 6 bases and J lost 8, with 16 bases in between. This CDR3 is built from 14 residues. CDR3: CASRSGRVDEKLFF. CDR3 sequence (DNA): TGTGCCAGCAGGTCGGGCAGGGTGGACGAAAAACTGTTTTTT.

V and J are TRBV10-2 and TRBJ2-7; 8 nucleotides agree with TRBD1. CDR1 is WSHSY and CDR2 is SAAADI in the germline V gene. The CDR3 spans 14 residues. With V trimmed by 4 bases and J by 0 bases, 2 bases remained unmatched. The CDR3 loop is CASSAGQASYEQYF. In DNA form, the CDR3 reads TGCGCCAGCAGTGCGGGACAGGCCTCCTACGAGCAGTACTTC.

The chain recombines TRBV6-5 with TRBJ1-1; 7 bases are a match to TRBD1. From germline, CDR1 is MNHEY and CDR2 SVGAGI. There are 15 residues in the CDR3. With V trimmed by 0 bases and J by 3 bases, 4 bases remained unmatched. This chain's CDR3 is CASSYSWDRDTEAFF. The CDR3 region has the DNA TGTGCCAGCAGTTACTCCTGGGACAGAGACACTGAAGCTTTCTTT.

This clone was observed a single time. This rearrangement joins TRBV19 to TRBJ2-1; 8 positions match TRBD2. The germline V gene encodes CDR1 LNHDA and CDR2 SQIVND (reference sequence). The CDR3 runs 11 residues. J lost 6 bases, V lost 11 bases, and 3 bases had no gene match. The CDR3 sequence: CAGGGPNEQFF. Here the CDR3 DNA reads TGTGCCGGCGGGGGGCCCAATGAGCAGTTCTTC.

This chain joins TRBV7-3 and TRBJ2-1; maybe TRBD1 (6 bases). The V end lost 0 bases, the J end lost 7 bases, and 10 bases lay between the germline ends. In germline, CDR1 is SGHTA, CDR2 FQGTGA. The length of the CDR3 is 14 residues. The CDR3 here is CASSLTSGANEQFF. CDR3 sequence (DNA): TGTGCCAGCAGCTTAACCTCAGGGGCGAATGAGCAGTTCTTC.

The chain recombines TRBV6-4 with TRBJ2-1, with TRBD2 as a possible D gene (5 bases). This CDR3 region has 13 residues. The ends were cut back, 5 bases at V and 7 bases at J, with 12 bases in the middle. Germline CDR1 and CDR2: MRHNA and SNTAGT. This CDR3 is CASSPGESNEQFF. Here the CDR3 DNA reads TGTGCCAGCAGTCCCGGGGAGAGTAATGAGCAGTTCTTC.

The chain is built from TRBV7-8 and TRBJ2-7, with D tentatively TRBD2 (6 bases). Trimming stripped 4 bases from V and 8 bases from J, with 15 bases between. The germline V gene has CDR1 SGHVS and CDR2 FQNEAQ. CDR3 length: 13 amino acids. The CDR3, as DNA: TGTGCCAGCAGCTCCGGGCGGGGTCCTCAGCAGTACTTC. Translation gives CASSSGRGPQQYF.

This chain connects TRBV14 to TRBJ2-2; D is unresolved. V was clipped by 2 bases and J by 4 bases, with 5 bases between them. Germline V gives CDR1 SGHDN, CDR2 FVKESK. This CDR3 spans 13 amino acids. CDR3 in DNA: TGTGCCAGCAGCCAATTGGGCACCGGGGAGCTGTTTTTT. It translates to CASSQLGTGELFF.

The gene calls are TRBV6-4 and TRBJ2-7; D may be TRBD2 (6 bases). Germline values: CDR1 MRHNA, CDR2 SNTAGT. The CDR3 has 14 amino acids. CDR3 sequence reads: CASSPKTLRVGREV. In DNA, the CDR3 is TGTGCCAGCAGTCCGAAAACTCTCCGAGTGGGACGGGAGGTC.

In its sample, this clone was seen once. The V call is TRBV19, the J call TRBJ1-3, with D unresolved. V shed 3 bases and J shed 0 bases, with 9 bases lying between them. CDR1 is LNHDA, CDR2 SQIVND, per germline (reference sequence). The CDR3 contains 15 residues. The CDR3 sequence is CASSMRRASGNTIYF. In DNA, the CDR3 is TGTGCCAGTAGTATGCGACGTGCCTCTGGAAACACCATATATTTT.

The chain links TRBV6-5 to TRBJ1-1, with D unclear. Germline values: CDR1 MNHEY, CDR2 SVGAGI. The CDR3 runs to 15 residues. V gave up 0 bases and J gave up 4 bases, with 12 bases separating them. CDR3 region: CASSYSGGGATEAFF. CDR3 DNA: TGTGCCAGCAGTTACTCGGGAGGCGGTGCCACTGAAGCTTTCTTT.

This chain connects TRBV7-8 to TRBJ1-5; TRBD1 might be the D (5 bases). Per the germline V gene, CDR1 is SGHVS and CDR2 is FQNEAQ. The CDR3 is 14 amino acids. Trimming took off 5 bases at V and 1 base at J, with 9 bases between the two ends. The CDR3 loop reads CASSAAGSNQPQHF. CDR3 bases: TGTGCCAGCAGCGCGGCAGGGAGCAATCAGCCCCAGCATTTT.

This sequence joins TRBV5-1 and TRBJ2-1; 7 nucleotides match TRBD2. CDR3 length equals 17 residues. The V gene's germline CDR1 is SGHRS and CDR2 YFSETQ. Trimming removed 0 bases from V and 7 bases from J; junction bases left unmatched: 13. The CDR3 loop is CASSLAGGGGGLNEQFF. CDR3 sequence (DNA): TGCGCCAGCAGCTTGGCGGGGGGAGGCGGAGGTTTAAATGAGCAGTTCTTC.

This chain joins TRBV18 and TRBJ2-1, with TRBD2 identical over 12 bases. V was clipped by 3 bases and J by 4 bases; unmatched bases: 7. Germline V gene data show CDR1 as KGHSH and CDR2 as LQKENI. The CDR3 contains 17 residues. The CDR3 nucleotides are TGTGCCAGCTCACCCCCAGGACTAGCGGGACCATACAATGAGCAGTTCTTC. Translation: CASSPPGLAGPYNEQFF.